This passage covers 24 T cell receptor beta chains from one sample sequenced in a study of cytomegalovirus exposure and HLA in healthy donors. Vbeta (60) and Jbeta (13) primers were used in the PCR. The protocol was immunoSEQ multiplex PCR, while the TCRdb copy is restricted to in-frame clones and leaves out a portion. This table has fewer than 150,000 clones, around 80% appearing once. The sequenced material came from PBMCs. These receptors originate from a female donor in good health and CMV-seropositive.

V gene TRBV19 combines with J gene TRBJ2-5; 8 bases map to TRBD1. Germline CDR1 LNHDA, CDR2 SQIVND (reference sequence). J was trimmed by 4 bases and V by 5 bases; bases with no gene match: 3. The CDR3 covers 13 residues. This CDR3 is CASSSQGGETQYF. As DNA, the CDR3 is TGTGCCAGTAGTTCACAGGGGGGAGAGACCCAGTACTTC.

This clone was found a few times. The chain combines TRBV2 with TRBJ1-2; D is uncertain. The germline V gene has CDR1 SNHLY and CDR2 FYNNEI. The CDR3 has 12 amino acids. V lost 7 bases to trimming and J lost 0 bases, with 6 bases between them. The CDR3 region is CASTVTNYGYTF. CDR3 DNA sequence: TGTGCCAGCACAGTAACTAACTATGGCTACACCTTC.

The gene calls are TRBV10-3 and TRBJ2-1, with D perhaps TRBD2 (5 bases). Trimming took off 6 bases at V and 4 bases at J, with 10 bases between the two ends. This CDR3 spans 13 amino acids. The germline V gene has CDR1 ENHRY and CDR2 SYGVKD. The CDR3 protein is CAISPGLYNEQFF. DNA for the CDR3: TGTGCCATCAGCCCCGGACTGTACAATGAGCAGTTCTTC.

This chain joins TRBV6-1 and TRBJ2-6; D call uncertain. CDR3 size: 16 residues. Trimming pared 3 bases from V and 0 bases from J, leaving 9 bases between. Germline V CDR1 and CDR2: MNHNS, SASEGT. CDR3 DNA: TGTGCCAGCAGTGAGCACATCTCCTCTGGGGCCAACGTCCTGACTTTC. Translation gives CASSEHISSGANVLTF.

This chain connects TRBV7-6 to TRBJ1-1; maybe TRBD1 (5 bases). V dropped 4 bases and J dropped 2 bases, with 8 bases sitting between them. The CDR3 loop spans 13 amino acids. Germline V lookup: CDR1 SGHVS, CDR2 FNYEAQ. In nucleotides, the CDR3 is TGTGCCAGCAGCTCCGGACAAAACACTGAAGCTTTCTTT. This codes for CASSSGQNTEAFF.

To note about this clone: The sample carries other DNA sequences with the same CDR3. V usage is TRBV18 and J usage is TRBJ2-5; D ambiguous. The V gene's germline CDR1 is KGHSH and CDR2 LQKENI. The CDR3 totals 12 residues. V lost 3 bases to trimming and J lost 4 bases, with 6 bases between them. Written as DNA, the CDR3 is TGTGCCAGCTCACCCTCAGGAGAGACCCAGTACTTC. It specifies CASSPSGETQYF.

The chain is built from TRBV6-1 and TRBJ2-5, with 7 bases lining up with TRBD1. After removal of 5 bases from V and 5 bases from J, the junction contained 11 bases not matched to a gene. CDR1 is MNHNS and CDR2 is SASEGT in the germline V gene. The CDR3 has 15 residues. The CDR3 is CASSFTGTDGETQYF. The CDR3 DNA reads as TGTGCCAGCAGTTTTACCGGGACAGATGGGGAGACCCAGTACTTC.

The chain combines TRBV6-5 with TRBJ1-1; D is uncertain. There are 13 residues in the CDR3. V lost 4 bases and J lost 5, with 11 bases in between. Germline V lookup: CDR1 MNHEY, CDR2 SVGAGI. CDR3 nucleotide sequence: TGTGCCAGCAGTTCGGGCCCGGGAACTGAAGCTTTCTTT. It encodes CASSSGPGTEAFF.

V and J are TRBV27 and TRBJ2-7; D might be TRBD1 (6 bases). V gave up 3 bases and J gave up 2 bases, with 14 bases separating them. Germline values: CDR1 MNHEY, CDR2 SMNVEV (reference sequence). The CDR3 length is 15 residues. CDR3 amino acids: CASSLDSHGAYEQYF. The CDR3 coding sequence is TGTGCCAGCAGTTTGGACAGCCATGGGGCCTACGAGCAGTACTTC.

In the case of this clone: Within the sample, other DNA sequences also encode this same CDR3. The genes are TRBV6-5 and TRBJ1-1; the D gene is possibly TRBD1 (6 bases). From germline, CDR1 is MNHEY and CDR2 SVGAGI. Trimming stripped 1 base from V and 5 bases from J, with 17 bases between. This CDR3 is built from 16 residues. The CDR3 here is CASSYWLQGSRTEAFF. CDR3 nucleotides: TGTGCCAGCAGTTACTGGTTACAGGGCTCCAGGACTGAAGCTTTCTTT.

The V and J genes are TRBV7-8 and TRBJ1-1; D is unresolved. Germline CDR1 is SGHVS and CDR2 is FQNEAQ. This CDR3 is built from 13 residues. Between the trimmed V and J ends, which lost 2 bases and 5 bases, there was a span of 9 bases. CDR3 coding DNA: TGTGCCAGCAGCTTATTATCGGAGACTGAAGCTTTCTTT. Protein: CASSLLSETEAFF.

This clone was detected once. The chain links TRBV18 to TRBJ1-2, with a tentative D call TRBD1 (5 bases). The germline CDR1 and CDR2 sequences are KGHSH and LQKENI. The V gene lost 5 bases and the J gene lost 2 bases, with 9 bases spanning the gap. This CDR3 has 13 amino acids. CDR3 in DNA: TGTGCCAGCTCAGAGACAGAGAACTATGGCTACACCTTC. Its protein product is CASSETENYGYTF.

Only one count was recorded for this clone. The J gene is TRBJ2-7, the V gene TRBV28, with a tentative D call TRBD2 (7 bases). Germline CDR1 reads MDHEN; CDR2 reads SYDVKM. The CDR3 covers 15 residues. V was cut by 5 bases and J by 2 bases, with 16 bases left in between. The CDR3 here is CASSGGGGAAYEQYF. CDR3 in DNA: TGTGCCAGCAGTGGGGGAGGGGGGGCCGCCTACGAGCAGTACTTC.

The V call is TRBV18, the J call TRBJ1-6, with D maybe TRBD1 (6 bases). The CDR3 is 17 amino acids. Germline V gene lookup returns CDR1 KGHSH and CDR2 LQKENI. The V gene lost 4 bases and the J gene lost 8 bases, with 21 bases spanning the gap. CDR3 sequence reads: CASSRATTGPLDSPLHF. CDR3 DNA sequence: TGTGCCAGCTCACGGGCAACAACAGGGCCCCTTGATTCACCCCTCCACTTT.

V and J are TRBV6-1 and TRBJ1-2, with D possibly being TRBD1 (6 bases). In germline, CDR1 is MNHNS, CDR2 SASEGT. The CDR3 spans 15 residues. Between the trimmed V and J ends, which lost 9 bases and 2 bases, there was a span of 19 bases. The CDR3 DNA sequence: TGTGCCAGTGATCGTACCGGGACATTGAACTATGGCTACACCTTC. The encoded protein is CASDRTGTLNYGYTF.

This chain joins TRBV5-1 and TRBJ1-1; D may be TRBD1 (6 bases). V was trimmed by 5 bases and J by 1 base, leaving 15 bases between them. CDR1 is SGHRS and CDR2 is YFSETQ in the germline V gene. CDR3 length: 15 residues. In nucleotides, the CDR3 is TGCGCCAGCAGTTATGACAGGCTGGGGAACACTGAAGCTTTCTTT. Encoded protein: CASSYDRLGNTEAFF.

The V gene is TRBV15, the J gene TRBJ1-4, with 8 bases that match TRBD1. The CDR3 covers 16 residues. Looked up from germline, CDR1 is LNHNV and CDR2 is YYDKDF (reference sequence). The V segment lost 1 base and the J segment 3 bases; nucleotides outside the gene matches: 4. CDR3 bases: TGTGCCACCAGCAGAGTGCAGGGGGCTGCTAATGAAAAACTGTTTTTT. Translating gives CATSRVQGAANEKLFF.

CDR3: CASSLTGGDTIYF. The CDR3 DNA is TGTGCCAGCAGCTTAACGGGGGGAGACACCATATATTTT. The gene calls are TRBV7-3 and TRBJ1-3; perhaps TRBD1 as D (5 bases). The CDR3 has 13 residues. Germline V gene data show CDR1 as SGHTA and CDR2 as FQGTGA. Trimming removed 0 bases from V and 8 bases from J, with 8 bases in between.

The table lists this clone with a few counts. The gene calls are TRBV5-1 and TRBJ2-2; 9 bases agree with TRBD2. The trim removed 5 bases at V and 0 bases at J, leaving 8 bases unmatched. Germline V lookup: CDR1 SGHRS, CDR2 YFSETQ. This CDR3 has 17 residues. Here the CDR3 DNA reads TGCGCCAGCAGTGGTAGCGGGGGCCCAGCGAACACCGGGGAGCTGTTTTTT. Its protein product is CASSGSGGPANTGELFF.

The chain recombines TRBV5-1 with TRBJ2-7, with a tentative D call TRBD2 (6 bases). Per the germline V gene, CDR1 is SGHRS and CDR2 is YFSETQ. This CDR3 is 14 amino acids long. V gave up 3 bases and J gave up 0 bases, with 10 bases separating them. CDR3 DNA: TGCGCCAGCAGCTCGGGACTGAGCTCCTACGAGCAGTACTTC. Its translation: CASSSGLSSYEQYF.

The chain carries TRBV10-3 and TRBJ1-2; 8 positions agree with TRBD1. From germline, CDR1 is ENHRY and CDR2 SYGVKD. The CDR3 is made up of 14 amino acids. Unmatched junction bases numbered 4, after V lost 4 bases and J lost 3 bases. CDR3 region: CAISGTGLDYGYTF. DNA for the CDR3: TGTGCCATCAGTGGGACAGGGCTTGACTATGGCTACACCTTC.

This sequence joins TRBV5-6 and TRBJ2-7; D unclear. Germline CDR1 reads SGHDT; CDR2 reads YYEEEE. V shed 2 bases and J shed 6 bases, with 18 bases lying between them. The CDR3 length is 15 residues. The CDR3 region has the DNA TGTGCCAGCAGCTTCGAAACTAACACGGTTATCGAGCAGTACTTC. The encoded protein is CASSFETNTVIEQYF. The variable domain in full, completed from reference TRBV5-6 and TRBJ2-7, reads DAGVTQSPTHLIKTRGQQVTLRCSPKSGHDTVSWYQQALGQGPQFIFQYYEEEERQRGNFPDRFSGHQFPNYSSELNVNALLLGDSALYLCASSFETNTVIEQYFGPGTRLTVT.

The chain couples TRBV5-1 to TRBJ1-1; 8 nucleotides line up with TRBD1. The CDR3 is 14 residues long. CDR1 SGHRS and CDR2 YFSETQ come from the germline V gene. V gave up 6 bases and J gave up 1 base; unmatched junction bases: 5. The CDR3 loop is CASTKDRANTEAFF. The CDR3 DNA reads TGCGCCAGCACCAAGGACAGGGCGAACACTGAAGCTTTCTTT.

This clone was picked up one time. The rearrangement links TRBV7-2 to TRBJ2-1; D is ambiguous. Germline V lookup: CDR1 SGHTA, CDR2 FQGNSA. CDR3 size: 14 residues. Between the trimmed V and J ends, which lost 4 bases and 4 bases, there was a span of 11 bases. The CDR3 coding sequence is TGTGCCAGCAGCTCCATCCCGGGTTACAATGAGCAGTTCTTC. This sequence encodes CASSSIPGYNEQFF.